Following are 5 T cell receptor beta chains from one sample sequenced in a study of blood T cell repertoires in COVID-19. Some clones are missing from TCRdb's copy, which holds only in-frame ones; the method was immunoSEQ multiplex PCR. The data show about 220,000 clones, with 82% seen just once and 3% to 4% held by the top ten. The sequenced sample consisted of PBMCs or T cells enriched from blood (not recorded which). Receptors were obtained from a woman in her sixties who had recovered from COVID-19.

The chain links TRBV19 to TRBJ1-2; D gene uncertain. Germline values: CDR1 LNHDA, CDR2 SQIVND (reference sequence). Trimming took off 6 bases at V and 4 bases at J, with 15 bases between the two ends. CDR3 length: 14 amino acids. The CDR3 is CASSPLRGSYGYTF. CDR3 sequence (DNA): TGTGCCAGTAGCCCCCTTCGAGGTAGCTATGGCTACACCTTC.

This chain joins TRBV14 and TRBJ1-2, with D maybe TRBD1 (6 bases). The CDR3 contains 16 residues. The germline V and J ends were trimmed by 6 bases and 1 base, with 18 bases remaining between them. Germline CDR1 and CDR2: SGHDN and FVKESK. CDR3 nucleotide sequence: TGTGCCAGCAGGCGTAGTGGCAGGGGAAATAACTATGGCTACACCTTC. Its translation: CASRRSGRGNNYGYTF.

This clone was counted once. The genes are TRBV3-1 (or the pseudogene TRBV3-2) and TRBJ1-1, with D possibly being TRBD1 (5 bases). The CDR3 extends over 15 amino acids. With 0 bases removed from V and 0 bases from J, the gap between germline ends came to 8 bases. Germline CDR1 and CDR2: LGHDT and YNNKEL (reference sequence). CDR3 region: CASSQDAGMNTEAFF. The CDR3, as DNA: TGTGCCAGCAGCCAAGACGCAGGGATGAACACTGAAGCTTTCTTT.

V gene TRBV6-5 combines with J gene TRBJ2-3; D is perhaps TRBD2 (6 bases). Trimming removed 2 bases from V and 1 base from J, with 13 bases in between. The CDR3 runs 16 residues. The germline V gene has CDR1 MNHEY and CDR2 SVGAGI. The CDR3 nucleotides read TGTGCCAGCAGTTACGGCAGGTCTAGCGGCACAGATACGCAGTATTTT. This sequence encodes CASSYGRSSGTDTQYF.

In its sample, this clone was seen a few times. The chain carries TRBV4-3 and TRBJ1-6; TRBD1 matches 8 bases. The ends lost 1 base at V and 9 bases at J; junction bases unmatched: 8. The CDR3 length is 16 residues. CDR1 is LGHNA, CDR2 YSLEER, per germline. The CDR3 DNA sequence: TGCGCCAGCAGCCAAGTCCCTCAGGGGGCTGTTTCACCCCTCCACTTT. This gives the protein CASSQVPQGAVSPLHF.